This T cell receptor beta chain was captured in a study of blood T cell repertoires in COVID-19. Those enrolled in Seattle joined during active infection and were followed longitudinally afterward. Assay: immunoSEQ multiplex PCR; the TCRdb copy retains only in-frame clones and omits some. Found here are some 200,000 clones, roughly 85% of them singletons; the top ten hold over 2%. Sequenced sample: peripheral blood. The sequence derives from a woman aged 70-85 years with COVID-19, enrolled during active disease.

CDR3 DNA: TGTGCCAGCTCACCACCGCAGGTTCTGAACACTGAAGCTTTCTTT. This sequence encodes CASSPPQVLNTEAFF. V is TRBV18 and J is TRBJ1-1, with unresolved D. This CDR3 is 15 amino acids long. CDR1 and CDR2 from the germline V gene are KGHSH and LQKENI. V was shortened by 0 bases and J by 0 bases, with 8 bases between the two germline ends.